This T cell receptor (beta chain) is from a study of blood T cell repertoires in COVID-19 (dated by TCRdb to 2020 to 2021). Regarding the complete study: Collaborator samples came from the United States, Italy and Spain and covered acute and convalescent phases of COVID-19. Subjects who had been exposed to COVID-19, were actively infected with it, or had recovered from it provided the deeply sampled blood TCRbeta repertoires that made up the dataset. The samples were drawn from two sources: the first 160 participants of the ongoing ImmuneRACE study, and 1,200 or so subjects contributed by 6 global collaborators. A freely available public database, intended as a resource for researchers studying the immune response to SARS-CoV-2, is where the repertoires were released. A de-identified subject ID, COVID-19 status, age in years and sex were almost always included in the sample metadata. Where HLA class I and class II types were available, the types were taken from metadata supplied by the sample provider, not from assay-based typing. The material from the prospective study consisted of cDNA or gDNA derived from T cells, B-cell-depleted T cells, or PBMCs. What the authors observed across the whole study: Clinical and demographic metadata were provided uncurated, with the amount varying by source and participant.

One collaborating source in Seattle enrolled patients during active infection and followed them longitudinally through the course of disease. Whole blood was collected in K2EDTA tubes by collaborating institutions according to the institutions' own protocols. For TCRbeta analysis, collaborators shipped samples in one of three forms: frozen whole blood, isolated PBMCs, or DNA extracted from either of those sample types. At the junction V is shortened by 4 bases and J by 5 bases, with 15 bases in between. The CDR3 sequence holds 14 residues, the cysteine and phenylalanine included. Only the CDR3 part of the read is kept: 42 bases, read in frame from the first base. In the germline V gene, CDR1 corresponds to SGHTA and CDR2 to FQGTGA. TCRbeta CDR3 regions were amplified from genomic DNA by means of the immunoSEQ Assay, a bias-controlled multiplex PCR. The published analysis was carried out like this. The number of nucleated cells in each sample was estimated from the amplification of reference gene primers within the assay. Sequence reads were collapsed and filtered to measure the absolute abundance of every unique TCRbeta CDR3 rearrangement. For each sample, productive Simpson clonality was calculated as the square root of Simpson's diversity index across productive rearrangements. In its TCRdb copy, this immuneACCESS table keeps in-frame sequences only and misses some clones. Where compared with another copy, unresolved V genes explain less than half of these, and the others have no known cause. The V and J calls and clone size come from that table; D and trimming were worked out from the DNA. The sample table contains 250,000 to 350,000 clones; only one count was recorded for about 88% of them. In total, the top ten clones hold around 1.6% of the sample.

In the case of this clone: Its antigen has not been determined. No much larger clone is present one base from it, and per-base qualities are unavailable.

The sequenced material came from peripheral blood. The chain joins TRBV7-3 to TRBJ2-7; TRBD2 is possibly the D segment (6 matching bases). The sequence was collected from a human donor with COVID-19, enrolled during active disease. The donor label of this sample is uncertain. The CDR3 has the sequence CASSSTGSPHEQYF. The DNA sequence follows: TGTGCCAGCAGCTCGACCGGGAGCCCCCACGAGCAGTACTTC.